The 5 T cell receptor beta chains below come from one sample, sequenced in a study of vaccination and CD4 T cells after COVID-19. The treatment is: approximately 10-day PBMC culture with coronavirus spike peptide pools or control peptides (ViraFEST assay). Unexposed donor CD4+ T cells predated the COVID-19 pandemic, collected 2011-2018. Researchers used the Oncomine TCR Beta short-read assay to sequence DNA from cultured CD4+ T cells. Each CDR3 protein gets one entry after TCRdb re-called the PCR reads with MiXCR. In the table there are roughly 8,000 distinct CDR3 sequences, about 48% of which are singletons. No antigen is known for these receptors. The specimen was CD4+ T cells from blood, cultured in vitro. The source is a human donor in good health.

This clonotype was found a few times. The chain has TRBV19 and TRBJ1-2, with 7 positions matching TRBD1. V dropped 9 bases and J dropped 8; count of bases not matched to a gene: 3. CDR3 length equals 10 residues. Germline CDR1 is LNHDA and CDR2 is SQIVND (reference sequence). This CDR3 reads CASKGAGYTF. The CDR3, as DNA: TGTGCCAGCAAGGGGGCAGGCTACACCTTC.

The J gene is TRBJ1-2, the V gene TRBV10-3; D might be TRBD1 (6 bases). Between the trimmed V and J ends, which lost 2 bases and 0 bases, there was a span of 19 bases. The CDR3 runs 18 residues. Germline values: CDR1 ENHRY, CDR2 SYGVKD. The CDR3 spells CAISEPSRGKQTNYGYTF. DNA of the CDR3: TGTGCCATCAGTGAGCCAAGCAGGGGAAAACAAACTAACTATGGCTACACCTTC.

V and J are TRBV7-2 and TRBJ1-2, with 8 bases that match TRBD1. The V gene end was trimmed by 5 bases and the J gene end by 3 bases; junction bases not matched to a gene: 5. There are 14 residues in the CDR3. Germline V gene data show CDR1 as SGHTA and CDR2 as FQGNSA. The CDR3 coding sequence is TGTGCCAGCAGCACAGACAGGGGCGACTATGGCTACACCTTC. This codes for CASSTDRGDYGYTF.

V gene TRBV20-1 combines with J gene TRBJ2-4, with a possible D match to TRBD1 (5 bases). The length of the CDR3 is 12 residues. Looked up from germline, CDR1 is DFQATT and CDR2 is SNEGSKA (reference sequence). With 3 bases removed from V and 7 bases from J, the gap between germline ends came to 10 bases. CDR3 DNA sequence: TGCAGTGCTAGTATGCGACAGAACATTCAGTACTTC. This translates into CSASMRQNIQYF.

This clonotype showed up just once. CDR3 DNA sequence: TGTGCCAGCAGCTCCTCGGGGCGGGAGAATTCACCCCTCCACTTT. It translates to CASSSSGRENSPLHF. This sequence joins TRBV7-9 and TRBJ1-6; tentatively, D is TRBD1 (5 bases). The CDR3 loop spans 15 amino acids. Germline V gene lookup returns CDR1 SEHNR and CDR2 FQNEAQ (reference sequence). V lost 4 bases, J lost 7 bases, and 14 bases lay in between.